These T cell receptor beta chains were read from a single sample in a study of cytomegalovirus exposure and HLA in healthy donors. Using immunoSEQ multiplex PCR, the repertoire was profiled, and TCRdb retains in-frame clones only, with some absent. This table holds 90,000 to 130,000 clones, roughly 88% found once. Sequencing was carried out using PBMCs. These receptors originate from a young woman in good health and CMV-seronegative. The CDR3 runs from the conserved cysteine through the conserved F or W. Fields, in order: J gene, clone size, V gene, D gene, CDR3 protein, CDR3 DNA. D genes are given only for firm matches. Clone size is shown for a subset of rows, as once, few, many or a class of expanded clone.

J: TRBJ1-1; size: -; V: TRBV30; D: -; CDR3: CAWSVSGERAFF; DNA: TGTGCCTGGAGTGTTTCGGGGGAACGCGCTTTCTTT
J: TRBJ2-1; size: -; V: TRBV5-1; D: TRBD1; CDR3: CASFRTGVNHEQFF; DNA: TGCGCCAGCTTTCGGACAGGGGTGAATCATGAGCAGTTCTTC
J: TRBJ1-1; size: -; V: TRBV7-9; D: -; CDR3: CASSLVPDRNTEAFF; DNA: TGTGCCAGCAGCTTAGTACCCGACAGAAACACTGAAGCTTTCTTT
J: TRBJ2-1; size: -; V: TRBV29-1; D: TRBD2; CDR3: CSVEGWANRSGPLLNEQFF; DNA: TGCAGCGTTGAAGGCTGGGCGAACCGTAGCGGGCCCCTTTTGAATGAGCAGTTCTTC
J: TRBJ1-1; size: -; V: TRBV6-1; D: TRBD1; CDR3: CASSENRGRVTEAFF; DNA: TGTGCCAGCAGTGAAAACAGGGGGAGGGTAACTGAAGCTTTCTTT
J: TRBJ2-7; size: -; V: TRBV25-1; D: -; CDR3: CASSDKGKQGMYEQYF; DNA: TGTGCCAGCAGCGATAAGGGGAAACAGGGCATGTACGAGCAGTACTTC
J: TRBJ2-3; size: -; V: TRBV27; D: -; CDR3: CASSLYPHTLQGTDTQYF; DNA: TGTGCCAGCAGTTTATACCCCCACACCTTGCAGGGCACAGATACGCAGTATTTT
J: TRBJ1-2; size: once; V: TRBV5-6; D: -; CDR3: CASSLSGAFGYTF; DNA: TGTGCCAGCAGCTTGTCAGGGGCGTTTGGCTACACCTTC
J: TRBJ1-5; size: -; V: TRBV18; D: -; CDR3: CGTASGSNQPQHF; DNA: TGTGGCACTGCCTCCGGTAGCAATCAGCCCCAGCATTTT
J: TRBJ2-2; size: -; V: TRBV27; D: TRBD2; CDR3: CASSFGGGTGELFF; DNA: TGTGCCAGCAGTTTCGGGGGGGGCACCGGGGAGCTGTTTTTT